This entry is about one T cell receptor (beta chain). Its cognate antigen is unknown. PCR amplification relied on 60 Vbeta primers (plus 13 Jbeta primers). As handled by the study authors: In a later analysis, around 12 million of approximately 80 million unique beta chains occurred in at least two donors. This table comes from immunoSEQ multiplex PCR, and its TCRdb copy is limited to in-frame clones, with some not included. V and J calls and clone size are given by that table; D and trimming were obtained from the DNA. This sample carries 150,000 to 200,000 clones, roughly 82% of them seen once, and the ten largest clones take about 1.5%. The source of the sample is a study of cytomegalovirus exposure and HLA in healthy donors. The study's findings and limits: An ancestry cluster, one associated with Asian ancestry, reportedly showed fewer N-insertions than the approximately 660-donor mean in a later analysis. Cytomegalovirus-associated status was assigned to about 160 TCR beta chains.

Germline values: CDR1 SGDLS, CDR2 YYNGEE. V lost 3 bases to trimming and J lost 5 bases; unmatched junction nucleotides: 6. The CDR3 has 14 residues. The rearrangement links TRBV9 to TRBJ2-7; 9 positions match TRBD2. Sequenced input: PBMCs. This clonotype originated in a man aged 40-55 years in good health and CMV-seronegative. The CDR3 DNA reads as TGTGCCAGCAGCGCGGGACTAGCTAGGGACGAGCAGTACTTC. Its protein product is CASSAGLARDEQYF.